The rows below give T cell receptor beta chains drawn from one sample of a study of Tregs in tolerant kidney transplant recipients. Libraries were prepared by immunoSEQ multiplex PCR; TCRdb keeps only in-frame clonotypes and omits some of them. Of 50,000 to 65,000 clones listed, around 87% are singletons. Sequenced here: CD4+ T cells from blood (PBMCs), sampled 6 months after the transplant. The receptors were gathered from a human patient who received a combined kidney and bone marrow transplant. Part of the T cells may come from the graft donor. The CDR3 runs from the conserved cysteine through the conserved F or W. Fields, in order: D gene, J gene, clone size, V gene, CDR3 protein, CDR3 DNA. A D gene is named only where the DNA matches it firmly. Expanded clones get a size class; other rows say once, few or many, or leave the size out.

>.|TRBJ1-6|.|TRBV18
CASSPRARDSNSPLHF
TGTGCCAGCTCACCGCGAGCCAGGGACTCTAATTCACCCCTCCACTTT
>TRBD2|TRBJ2-1|.|TRBV7-9
CASTPLAGGWEQFF
TGTGCCAGCACCCCACTAGCGGGGGGTTGGGAGCAGTTCTTC
>TRBD2|TRBJ2-3|once|TRBV19
CASSISSSGGADTQYF
TGTGCCAGTAGTATTTCCTCTAGCGGGGGGGCCGATACGCAGTATTTT
>.|TRBJ2-3|.|TRBV5-5
CASSYSDTQYF
TGTGCCAGCAGCTACTCAGATACGCAGTATTTT
>TRBD1|TRBJ1-6|.|TRBV30
CAWSVQGGAGSPLHF
TGTGCCTGGAGTGTACAGGGGGGGGCTGGATCACCCCTCCACTTT
>.|TRBJ2-5|.|TRBV4-3
CGKRGPQETQYF
TGCGGTAAGCGAGGCCCCCAAGAGACCCAGTACTTC
>.|TRBJ1-6|few|TRBV28
CASRRQTNYPFHSPLHF
TGTGCCAGCAGACGACAGACCAACTACCCTTTTCATTCACCCCTCCACTTT
>TRBD2|TRBJ2-5|.|TRBV6-6
CASTIAGGKETQYF
TGTGCCAGCACCATAGCGGGAGGGAAAGAGACCCAGTACTTC
>.|TRBJ2-7|once|TRBV29-1
CSVLGGHRYGVEQYF
TGCAGCGTCCTGGGCGGACATCGGTATGGGGTCGAGCAGTACTTC
>.|TRBJ1-1|.|TRBV14
CASSSLRNSEAFF
TGTGCCAGCAGCTCCCTAAGAAACTCTGAAGCTTTCTTT
>.|TRBJ2-3|.|TRBV7-9
CASSLALQGRTDTQYF
TGTGCCAGCAGCTTAGCGCTACAGGGCCGCACAGATACGCAGTATTTT
>TRBD2|TRBJ2-7|.|TRBV4-1
CASSQYYVLANSYEQYF
TGCGCCAGCAGCCAGTATTACGTACTAGCGAACTCCTACGAGCAGTACTTC
>TRBD1|TRBJ1-1|.|TRBV28
CASRARQGKAFF
TGTGCCAGCAGGGCCCGACAGGGGAAAGCTTTCTTT
>TRBD1|TRBJ1-1|.|TRBV14
CASGSGTGKNTEAFF
TGTGCCAGCGGTTCCGGGACAGGGAAAAACACTGAAGCTTTCTTT
>TRBD1|TRBJ1-4|.|TRBV30
CAWGGVRDRINEKLFF
TGTGCCTGGGGTGGGGTCCGGGACAGGATTAATGAAAAACTGTTTTTT
>TRBD2|TRBJ2-3|few|TRBV7-2
CASRPRSLTSGRADTQYF
TGTGCCAGCAGACCCAGGTCGCTGACTAGCGGGAGGGCAGATACGCAGTATTTT
>TRBD1|TRBJ2-5|.|TRBV5-8
CASSLIGTAQETQYF
TGTGCCAGCAGCTTAATCGGGACAGCCCAAGAGACCCAGTACTTC
>.|TRBJ1-5|.|TRBV27
CASSLFGAGASNQPQHF
TGTGCCAGCAGTTTATTCGGTGCGGGGGCGAGCAATCAGCCCCAGCATTTT
>.|TRBJ1-4|.|TRBV9
CASSVGPGKEKLFF
TGTGCCAGCAGCGTAGGGCCAGGGAAGGAAAAACTGTTTTTT
>TRBD2|TRBJ2-3|.|TRBV5-1
CASSEPGGHTDTQYF
TGCGCCAGCAGCGAACCGGGGGGTCACACAGATACGCAGTATTTT
>.|TRBJ2-5|.|TRBV5-4
CASSSDRRGETQYF
TGTGCCAGCAGCTCCGACAGGAGAGGGGAGACCCAGTACTTC
>.|TRBJ2-1|.|TRBV11-3
CASSLDRDFLEQFF
TGTGCCAGCAGCTTAGATCGGGACTTCCTCGAGCAGTTCTTC
>.|TRBJ2-7|.|TRBV2
CASRNRASLSEQYF
TGTGCCAGCAGGAACCGGGCTAGCCTTTCCGAGCAGTACTTC
>.|TRBJ2-7|.|TRBV7-2
CASSLTPPRDFPEQYF
TGTGCCAGCAGCTTAACGCCCCCCCGGGACTTCCCCGAGCAGTACTTC
>.|TRBJ2-5|.|TRBV5-1
CASSLGGAAKLETQYF
TGCGCCAGCAGCTTGGGCGGGGCGGCCAAGTTGGAGACCCAGTACTTC
>.|TRBJ2-4|.|TRBV7-2
CASSLARGDIQYF
TGTGCCAGCAGCTTAGCCAGGGGAGACATTCAGTACTTC
>TRBD1|TRBJ1-4|few|TRBV18
CASSPLTGINEKLFF
TGTGCCAGCTCACCACTGACAGGGATTAATGAAAAACTGTTTTTT
>.|TRBJ1-5|.|TRBV7-9
CASSFSSNQPQHF
TGTGCCAGCAGCTTTAGTAGCAATCAGCCCCAGCATTTT
>.|TRBJ2-3|.|TRBV25-1
CASSEKGAVATDTQYF
TGTGCCAGCAGTGAAAAAGGAGCGGTGGCCACAGATACGCAGTATTTT
>TRBD1|TRBJ1-1|.|TRBV6-6
CASSGDRGSAEAFF
TGTGCCAGCAGCGGGGACAGGGGGTCGGCTGAAGCTTTCTTT
>.|TRBJ1-3|.|TRBV10-3
CAISESGNRGNTIYF
TGTGCCATCAGTGAGTCGGGCAACAGAGGAAACACCATATATTTT
>.|TRBJ1-4|.|TRBV6-1
CASSDLGRTNEKLFF
TGTGCCAGCAGTGACCTGGGGAGGACTAATGAAAAACTGTTTTTT
>.|TRBJ2-3|.|TRBV29-1
CSVVAGTDTQYF
TGCAGCGTCGTAGCGGGCACAGATACGCAGTATTTT
>.|TRBJ1-3|once|TRBV5-4
CASSLGLSSGNTIYF
TGTGCCAGCAGCTTGGGTTTGAGCTCTGGAAACACCATATATTTT
>.|TRBJ1-1|.|TRBV6-5
CASTSVHRLNTEAFF
TGTGCCAGCACCTCGGTCCACAGATTGAACACTGAAGCTTTCTTT
>.|TRBJ1-3|.|TRBV11-2
CASSLGVGGPSSGNTIYF
TGTGCCAGCAGCTTAGGGGTCGGGGGGCCTTCCTCTGGAAACACCATATATTTT
>TRBD1|TRBJ2-1|.|TRBV7-9
CASRTTGAGNEQFF
TGTGCCAGCCGGACGACAGGGGCGGGGAATGAGCAGTTCTTC
>TRBD1|TRBJ2-1|.|TRBV11-2
CASSDRGRSGNEQFF
TGTGCCAGCAGCGACAGGGGGCGGTCAGGCAATGAGCAGTTCTTC
>.|TRBJ1-2|.|TRBV9
CASSVASSVGGYTF
TGTGCCAGCAGCGTAGCAAGCTCCGTGGGCGGCTACACCTTC
>TRBD2|TRBJ2-7|.|TRBV9
CASSPRLAGGPFEQYF
TGTGCCAGCAGCCCCCGACTAGCGGGGGGGCCGTTTGAGCAGTACTTC
>.|TRBJ2-4|once|TRBV5-6
CASSLYSVGGKNIQYF
TGTGCCAGCAGCTTGTATTCGGTTGGTGGCAAAAACATTCAGTACTTC